A single sample is the source of the 32 T cell receptor beta chains below, sequenced in a study of CD8+ T cells in alopecia areata. RNA was isolated and reverse transcribed to cDNA, the sequencing template. The method was immunoSEQ multiplex PCR; TCRdb's version includes in-frame clones alone and lacks a portion of them. The sample includes some 100,000 clones, roughly 50% of them seen just once. Treatment indicated: oral pan-JAK inhibitor, 5-10 mg twice daily. The sequenced sample was CD8+ T cells sorted from blood, obtained at week 4, from a patient treated with tofacitinib. All receptors come from a human donor with alopecia areata.

In its sample, this clone was seen a few times. The J gene is TRBJ2-5, the V gene TRBV7-9; TRBD1 agrees at 8 bases. The germline V gene encodes CDR1 SEHNR and CDR2 FQNEAQ (reference sequence). V was clipped by 4 bases and J by 2 bases; unmatched bases: 15. The CDR3 is 18 amino acids. The CDR3 spells CASSSATGTGILQETQYF. The CDR3, as DNA: TGTGCCAGCAGCTCGGCGACCGGGACAGGTATATTGCAAGAGACCCAGTACTTC.

A few counts support this clone. The V call is TRBV29-1, the J call TRBJ2-7; weak D call: TRBD2 (5 bases). In germline, CDR1 is SQVTM, CDR2 ANQGSEA. V was shortened by 3 bases and J by 2 bases, with 8 bases between the two germline ends. CDR3 length: 12 amino acids. The CDR3 DNA reads TGCAGCGTTGACGGACTGCCCTACGAGCAGTACTTC. Amino acid sequence: CSVDGLPYEQYF.

The chain links TRBV18 to TRBJ2-1; 8 nucleotides align to TRBD2. CDR3 length: 19 residues. Per the germline V gene, CDR1 is KGHSH and CDR2 is LQKENI. V lost 5 bases and J lost 2; bases outside the gene matches: 17. CDR3 DNA sequence: TGTGCCAGCTCATCTATTCGGACCCCCGGGACTAGAGCCTACAATGAGCAGTTCTTC. Residues: CASSSIRTPGTRAYNEQFF.

The V call is TRBV30, the J call TRBJ2-7; D uncertain. Trimming took off 0 bases at V and 6 bases at J, with 12 bases between the two ends. Germline CDR1 and CDR2: GTSNPN and SVGIG (reference sequence). CDR3 size: 13 residues. The CDR3 loop reads CAWSVQTSAEQYF. In DNA form, the CDR3 reads TGTGCCTGGAGTGTACAGACGTCGGCCGAGCAGTACTTC.

The chain couples TRBV4-2 to TRBJ2-7; 12 bases agree with TRBD1. Per germline, CDR1 LGHNA and CDR2 YNFKEQ. Trimming cost V 0 bases and J 5 bases; bases outside gene matches: 5. The CDR3 is 16 residues long. This CDR3 reads CASSQDLGQGAHEQYF. Here the CDR3 DNA reads TGTGCCAGCAGCCAAGATCTGGGACAGGGGGCCCACGAGCAGTACTTC.

The chain carries TRBV2 and TRBJ1-2; D remains ambiguous. This CDR3 region has 13 residues. Trimming removed 4 bases at V and 1 base at J, with 7 bases between. Germline lookup yields CDR1 SNHLY and CDR2 FYNNEI. The CDR3 DNA reads as TGTGCCAGCAGTGGTATCGATAACTATGGCTACACCTTC. It translates to CASSGIDNYGYTF.

V gene TRBV27 combines with J gene TRBJ2-7, with D possibly TRBD2 on 5 matching bases. V lost 1 base and J lost 5, with 9 bases in between. The CDR3 loop spans 13 amino acids. Germline-derived CDR1 and CDR2 are MNHEY and SMNVEV (reference sequence). The CDR3 is CASSLWPLDEQYF. CDR3 bases: TGTGCCAGCAGTTTATGGCCACTAGACGAGCAGTACTTC.

The rearrangement joins TRBV27 to TRBJ1-1; D is undetermined. Germline loops: CDR1 MNHEY, CDR2 SMNVEV (reference sequence). V shed 8 bases and J shed 0 bases, with 7 bases lying between them. The CDR3 runs to 12 residues. The CDR3 sequence is CASGKMNTEAFF. The CDR3, as DNA: TGTGCCAGCGGTAAGATGAACACTGAAGCTTTCTTT.

This clone was seen a handful of times. J is TRBJ2-7 and V is TRBV7-9; the D gene is possibly TRBD1 (5 bases). This CDR3 has 13 amino acids. Per germline, CDR1 SEHNR and CDR2 FQNEAQ (reference sequence). The ends were cut back, 6 bases at V and 2 bases at J, with 11 bases in the middle. The CDR3 DNA reads as TGTGCCAGCAGGCCCGACAGTACCTACGAGCAGTACTTC. Its protein is CASRPDSTYEQYF.

The table lists this clone with a few counts. CDR3 nucleotides: TGTGCCAGCAGCGGGCCGGGAGAACCATACAATGAGCAGTTCTTC. Its translation: CASSGPGEPYNEQFF. This chain links TRBV7-9 with TRBJ2-1; possibly TRBD2 for D (6 bases). This CDR3 is 15 amino acids long. The V end was cut by 5 bases, the J end by 4 bases, with 15 bases between. CDR1 is SEHNR and CDR2 is FQNEAQ in the germline V gene (reference sequence).

The genes are TRBV4-1 and TRBJ1-1; D is uncertain. Germline V gene data show CDR1 as MGHRA and CDR2 as YSYEKL. The CDR3 runs 11 residues. Trimming removed 7 bases at V and 8 bases at J, with 11 bases between. This CDR3 reads CASKSGVEAFF. The DNA for the CDR3 is TGCGCCAGCAAGTCCGGGGTCGAAGCTTTCTTT.

This clone appeared once. The chain couples TRBV18 to TRBJ2-5; D not resolved. The CDR3 runs 12 residues. Germline lookup yields CDR1 KGHSH and CDR2 LQKENI. The V end lost 4 bases, the J end lost 2 bases, and 5 bases lay between the germline ends. CDR3: CASSLPQETQYF. In nucleotides, the CDR3 is TGTGCCAGCTCACTCCCTCAAGAGACCCAGTACTTC. The variable domain in full, with the rest retrieved from reference TRBV18 and TRBJ2-5, is NAGVMQNPRHLVRRRGQEARLRCSPMKGHSHVYWYRQLPEEGLKFMVYLQKENIIDESGMPKERFSAEFPKEGPSILRIQQVVRGDSAAYFCASSLPQETQYFGPGTRLLVL.

This chain uses TRBV29-1 with TRBJ2-7; D ambiguous. V was clipped by 5 bases and J by 6 bases, with 11 bases between them. This CDR3 is built from 11 residues. Germline CDR1 SQVTM, CDR2 ANQGSEA. CDR3 loop: CSVWTAREQYF. CDR3 nucleotides: TGCAGCGTTTGGACGGCTCGCGAGCAGTACTTC.

The V gene is TRBV6-5, the J gene TRBJ1-1; the D is unclear. V dropped 5 bases and J dropped 4 bases, with 11 bases sitting between them. Germline V CDR1 and CDR2: MNHEY, SVGAGI. The CDR3 sequence is 13 residues long. The CDR3 bases are TGTGCCAGCAGTCTTGGACTGATCACTGAAGCTTTCTTT. Protein: CASSLGLITEAFF.

The chain employs TRBV5-4 and TRBJ2-5; D might be TRBD1 (5 bases). Trimming stripped 4 bases from V and 5 bases from J, with 12 bases between. In germline, CDR1 is SGHNT, CDR2 YYREEE (reference sequence). The CDR3 loop spans 13 amino acids. CDR3 amino acids: CASSPGAEETQYF. As DNA, the CDR3 is TGTGCCAGCAGCCCTGGGGCAGAGGAGACCCAGTACTTC.

This clone was picked up one time. The chain couples TRBV6-1 to TRBJ2-2; 9 bases are shared with TRBD1. Germline V CDR1 and CDR2: MNHNS, SASEGT. V dropped 4 bases and J dropped 4; count of bases not matched to a gene: 16. This CDR3 is built from 19 residues. The CDR3 bases are TGTGCCAGCAGTGCCTCCGGGACAGGGTCCCTCTTGGGCACCGGGGAGCTGTTTTTT. Translating it yields CASSASGTGSLLGTGELFF.

This clone was counted a few times. The chain carries TRBV29-1 and TRBJ2-3; no firm D call. Per the germline V gene, CDR1 is SQVTM and CDR2 is ANQGSEA. The CDR3 spans 14 residues. The ends were cut back, 3 bases at V and 0 bases at J, with 10 bases in the middle. The CDR3 region is CSVELATSTDTQYF. DNA for the CDR3: TGCAGCGTTGAGTTGGCTACCAGCACAGATACGCAGTATTTT.

This chain connects TRBV7-9 to TRBJ1-2; D ambiguous. This CDR3 has 13 amino acids. Germline loops: CDR1 SEHNR, CDR2 FQNEAQ (reference sequence). The ends were cut back, 9 bases at V and 0 bases at J, with 11 bases in the middle. The CDR3 loop is CARAPIANYGYTF. The CDR3 coding sequence is TGTGCCAGAGCCCCGATAGCTAACTATGGCTACACCTTC. The full variable domain, with the rest looked up from reference TRBV7-9 and TRBJ1-2, is DTGVSQNPRHKITKRGQNVTFRCDPISEHNRLYWYRQTLGQGPEFLTYFQNEAQLEKSRLLSDRFSAERPKGSFSTLEIQRTEQGDSAMYLCARAPIANYGYTFGSGTRLTVV.

The chain carries TRBV2 and TRBJ2-7; TRBD1 aligns across 7 bases. The CDR3 length is 14 residues. V was clipped by 3 bases and J by 0 bases; unmatched bases: 2. Germline-derived CDR1 and CDR2 are SNHLY and FYNNEI. DNA for the CDR3: TGTGCCAGCAGTGAGACAGGGAGCTCCTACGAGCAGTACTTC. Its translation is CASSETGSSYEQYF.

The genes are TRBV5-4 and TRBJ1-2; D is unresolved. Germline CDR1 reads SGHNT; CDR2 reads YYREEE (reference sequence). The CDR3 is 12 residues long. The V gene lost 6 bases and the J gene lost 4 bases, with 10 bases spanning the gap. The CDR3 nucleotides read TGTGCCAGCAATGAGGGAAGCTATGGCTACACCTTC. Translating it yields CASNEGSYGYTF. The entire variable domain, with the rest obtained from reference TRBV5-4 and TRBJ1-2, is as follows: ETGVTQSPTHLIKTRGQQVTLRCSSQSGHNTVSWYQQALGQGPQFIFQYYREEENGRGNFPPRFSGLQFPNYSSELNVNALELDDSALYLCASNEGSYGYTFGSGTRLTVV.

The CDR3 nucleotides are TGCAGCGTTGCTCGGGGACACCTTAGCACAGATACGCAGTATTTT. This translates into CSVARGHLSTDTQYF. The V call is TRBV29-1, the J call TRBJ2-3; possible D gene TRBD1, 6 bases. The CDR3 is 15 amino acids. Germline V lookup: CDR1 SQVTM, CDR2 ANQGSEA. Trimming removed 4 bases at V and 0 bases at J, with 14 bases between.

The CDR3 loop is CAWSDRGLGNQPQHF. DNA for the CDR3: TGTGCCTGGAGTGACAGGGGGTTAGGCAATCAGCCCCAGCATTTT. The chain employs TRBV30 and TRBJ1-5; 8 bases line up with TRBD1. After removal of 1 base from V and 2 bases from J, the junction contained 4 bases not matched to a gene. CDR3 length equals 15 residues. From germline, CDR1 is GTSNPN and CDR2 SVGIG (reference sequence).

This clone occurred once. The rearrangement joins TRBV27 to TRBJ1-2; tentative D call: TRBD1 (5 bases). Trimming pared 11 bases from V and 7 bases from J, leaving 20 bases between. The germline V gene has CDR1 MNHEY and CDR2 SMNVEV (reference sequence). The CDR3 consists of 13 residues. CDR3 loop: CAVIGGPRGGYTF. The DNA of the CDR3 is TGTGCCGTCATCGGGGGACCGAGGGGTGGCTACACCTTC.

The chain recombines TRBV27 with TRBJ2-3, with D perhaps given as TRBD1 or TRBD2 (5 bases each). The CDR3 spans 15 residues. V dropped 4 bases and J dropped 2 bases, with 13 bases sitting between them. Germline V lookup: CDR1 MNHEY, CDR2 SMNVEV (reference sequence). The CDR3 nucleotides are TGTGCCAGCAGTTCGTCTGGGGGTACCACAGATACGCAGTATTTT. Protein: CASSSSGGTTDTQYF.

V usage is TRBV12-5 and J usage is TRBJ2-1; no clear D gene. The ends were cut back, 4 bases at V and 10 bases at J, with 11 bases in the middle. There are 12 residues in the CDR3. Germline values: CDR1 LGHNT, CDR2 FRNRAP. The CDR3 DNA follows: TGTGCTAGTGGTTCCCCCTTGGAGGAGCAGTTCTTC. It specifies CASGSPLEEQFF.

V usage is TRBV30 and J usage is TRBJ2-7; possibly TRBD1 for D (5 bases). Trimming took off 0 bases at V and 7 bases at J, with 10 bases between the two ends. CDR3 length equals 12 residues. Germline V lookup: CDR1 GTSNPN, CDR2 SVGIG (reference sequence). The CDR3 reads CAWSVGPGEQYF. DNA of the CDR3: TGTGCCTGGAGTGTAGGCCCAGGGGAGCAGTACTTC. The full variable domain, in which reference TRBV30 and TRBJ2-7 provide the parts outside the CDR3, is SQTIHQWPATLVQPVGSPLSLECTVEGTSNPNLYWYRQAAGRGLQLLFYSVGIGQISSEVPQNLSASRPQDRQFILSSKKLLLSDSGFYLCAWSVGPGEQYFGPGTRLTVT.

This clone was detected only once. The chain links TRBV18 to TRBJ2-7, with 8 bases matching TRBD2. Germline assignment: CDR1 KGHSH and CDR2 LQKENI. This CDR3 has 14 amino acids. V shed 3 bases and J 7 bases; nucleotides not matched to a gene: 8. The CDR3 region is CASSPPGLGGEQYF. As DNA, the CDR3 is TGTGCCAGCTCACCCCCGGGACTAGGGGGGGAGCAGTACTTC.

This clone was seen more than once but under ten times. This chain connects TRBV29-1 to TRBJ2-7, with 11 bases that match TRBD2. This CDR3 has 13 residues. CDR1 SQVTM and CDR2 ANQGSEA come from the germline V gene. Trimming took 7 bases from V and 3 from J; bases not matched to a gene: 5. As DNA, the CDR3 is TGCAGCGCTGTTCTAGCGGGGGGCTACGAGCAGTACTTC. Amino acid sequence: CSAVLAGGYEQYF.

The count of this clone is one. V usage is TRBV9 and J usage is TRBJ2-5, with 7 bases identical to TRBD1. The CDR3 consists of 17 residues. CDR1 and CDR2 from the germline V gene are SGDLS and YYNGEE. Germline trimming cut 4 bases from V and 3 bases from J; bases unmatched to any gene: 15. The CDR3 is CASSYTPQGSMEETQYF. The CDR3 DNA is TGTGCCAGCAGCTACACTCCACAGGGGAGTATGGAAGAGACCCAGTACTTC.

The gene calls are TRBV12-5 and TRBJ2-7, with TRBD2 matching 7 bases. The trim removed 7 bases at V and 2 bases at J, leaving 11 bases unmatched. This CDR3 contains 15 residues. CDR1 is LGHNT, CDR2 FRNRAP, per germline. Here the CDR3 DNA reads TGTGCTAGTGATCTCGGGACTATAGAGCCCTACGAGCAGTACTTC. Translating it yields CASDLGTIEPYEQYF.

This sequence joins TRBV11-1 and TRBJ2-7, with 7 bases fitting TRBD2. Looked up from germline, CDR1 is SGHAT and CDR2 is FQDESV (reference sequence). V shed 3 bases and J 7 bases; nucleotides not matched to a gene: 6. The CDR3 is 13 amino acids. CDR3 protein: CASSFGAGEEQYF. CDR3 bases: TGTGCCAGCAGCTTTGGGGCGGGGGAGGAGCAGTACTTC. The variable domain in full, completed from reference TRBV11-1 and TRBJ2-7, reads EAEVAQSPRYKITEKSQAVAFWCDPISGHATLYWYRQILGQGPELLVQFQDESVVDDSQLPKDRFSAERLKGVDSTLKIQPAELGDSAMYLCASSFGAGEEQYFGPGTRLTVT.

This clone was observed a handful of times. One junction end disagrees with the germline gene, perhaps due to a read error. The gene calls are TRBV7-9 and TRBJ2-4; 7 bases fit TRBD1. The CDR3 spans 15 residues. Germline V gene data show CDR1 as SEHNR and CDR2 as FQNEAQ (reference sequence). The chain's CDR3 is CASSQVEGASNIQYF. The CDR3 DNA follows: TGCGCCAGCAGCCAAGTAGAGGGGGCAAGTAACATTCAGTACTTC.